A selection of T cell receptor beta chains follows, all from one sample in a study of beta chain features in type 1 diabetes. Assay: immunoSEQ multiplex PCR; the TCRdb copy retains only in-frame clones and omits some. This table holds under 300,000 clones, around 21% found once. Sequencing was carried out using naive CD4+ T cells from blood. Every receptor here comes from a middle-aged woman with type 1 diabetes. Each CDR3 is given with its conserved first and last residue. Fields, in order: D gene, V gene, clone size, J gene, CDR3 DNA, CDR3 protein. A D gene is named only where the DNA matches it firmly. Rows may omit the clone size; those that give it use once, few, many or a size class.

TRBD1,TRBV7-2,few,TRBJ2-5,TGTGCCAGCAGCGTAACAGGGGCCCTAGCCGCGACCCAGTACTTC,CASSVTGALAATQYF
TRBD2,TRBV9,.,TRBJ2-3,TGTGCCAGCAGCGTTCCCGGACTAGCGGGAACAGATACGCAGTATTTT,CASSVPGLAGTDTQYF
.,TRBV2,.,TRBJ1-5,TGTGCCAGCAGTGACAGTAATCAGCCCCAGCATTTT,CASSDSNQPQHF
TRBD1,TRBV29-1,few,TRBJ2-1,TGCAGCGTCGACACCCCGGGACAGGGGGTCGTTGAGCAGTTCTTC,CSVDTPGQGVVEQFF
.,TRBV7-9,few,TRBJ1-6,TGTGCCAGCAGCTTGGGAGGGTCCTATAATTCACCCCTCCACTTT,CASSLGGSYNSPLHF
.,TRBV7-9,few,TRBJ2-3,TGTGCCAGCAGGATTGGACACCCAGATACGCAGTATTTT,CASRIGHPDTQYF
.,TRBV9,.,TRBJ2-7,TGTGCCAGCAGCGTAGCCCCCTCGGGGAACGAGCAGTACTTC,CASSVAPSGNEQYF
.,TRBV7-2,.,TRBJ1-5,TGTGCCAGCAGCTTAGTCGGGAGTGGGGACAATCAGCCCCAGCATTTT,CASSLVGSGDNQPQHF
.,TRBV5-4,few,TRBJ1-2,TGTGCCAGCAGCTTGGAAGTCAGGGGAGGCTACACCTTC,CASSLEVRGGYTF
.,TRBV6-6,.,TRBJ1-2,TGTGCCAGCAGTCGCACAGGCTACACCTTC,CASSRTGYTF
.,TRBV5-4,.,TRBJ2-2,TGTGCCAGCAGAAAGGACATTGGGGGGGAGCTGTTTTTT,CASRKDIGGELFF
.,TRBV18,.,TRBJ2-5,TGTGCCAGCTCACCATCAAGGGGGGAGACCCAGTACTTC,CASSPSRGETQYF
.,TRBV7-2,.,TRBJ2-1,TGTGCCAGCAGCCGCCAATTCCAGGATGAGCAGTTCTTC,CASSRQFQDEQFF
.,TRBV7-9,few,TRBJ1-5,TGTGCCAGCAGCTTTGACACGCTTAATCAGCCCCAGCATTTT,CASSFDTLNQPQHF
.,TRBV5-4,few,TRBJ1-1,TGTGCCAGCAGCTTAAGATTGGCGAACACTGAAGCTTTCTTT,CASSLRLANTEAFF
.,TRBV7-9,.,TRBJ1-1,TGTGCCAGCAGCCCCCCAGGGGAGACTGAAGCTTTCTTT,CASSPPGETEAFF